The entry below describes one T cell receptor beta chain. Per germline, CDR1 SGHTA and CDR2 FQGTGA. Trimming shortened V by 5 bases and J by 5 bases, and 9 bases separated the two germline ends. This CDR3 has 13 amino acids. The sample is drawn from a study of OX40 agonist ivuxolimab in advanced cancers. About the research overall: Patients receiving dose escalation had hepatocellular carcinoma, melanoma, renal cell or head and neck cancer.

TCRdb's table, derived via immunoSEQ multiplex PCR, lists solely in-frame clones and lacks some. The profile shows some 60,000 clones, roughly 86% of them singletons. This sequence originates from an adult with an advanced solid tumor such as melanoma, head and neck, liver or kidney cancer. The source material was CD4+ or CD8+ T cells sorted from blood, sampled in a trial of the OX40 agonist ivuxolimab. The chain links TRBV7-3 to TRBJ2-2; the D is unclear. The CDR3 sequence: CASSLDGTGELFF. In DNA form, the CDR3 reads TGTGCCAGCAGCCTCGACGGGACCGGGGAGCTGTTTTTT.